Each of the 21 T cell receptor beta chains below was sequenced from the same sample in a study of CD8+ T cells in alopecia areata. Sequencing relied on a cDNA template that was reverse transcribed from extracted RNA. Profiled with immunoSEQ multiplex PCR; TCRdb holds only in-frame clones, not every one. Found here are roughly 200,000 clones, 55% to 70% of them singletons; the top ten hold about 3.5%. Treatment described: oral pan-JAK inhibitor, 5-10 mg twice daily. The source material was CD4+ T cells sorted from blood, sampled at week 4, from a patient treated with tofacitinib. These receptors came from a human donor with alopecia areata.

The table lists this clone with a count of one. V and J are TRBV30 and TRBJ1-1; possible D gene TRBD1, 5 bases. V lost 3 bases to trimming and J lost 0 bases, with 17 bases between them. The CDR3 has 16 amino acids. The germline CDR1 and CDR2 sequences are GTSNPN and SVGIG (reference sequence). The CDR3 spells CAWSGAARGMNTEAFF. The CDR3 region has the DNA TGTGCCTGGAGCGGGGCGGCCCGGGGGATGAACACTGAAGCTTTCTTT.

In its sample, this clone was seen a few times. The CDR3 DNA is TGCAGCGTTGAAAACGTGGGAGATGGCTACACCTTC. Translating gives CSVENVGDGYTF. The chain couples TRBV29-1 to TRBJ1-2; no clear D. There are 12 residues in the CDR3. V dropped 2 bases and J dropped 6 bases, with 10 bases sitting between them. The germline gives CDR1 SQVTM, CDR2 ANQGSEA.

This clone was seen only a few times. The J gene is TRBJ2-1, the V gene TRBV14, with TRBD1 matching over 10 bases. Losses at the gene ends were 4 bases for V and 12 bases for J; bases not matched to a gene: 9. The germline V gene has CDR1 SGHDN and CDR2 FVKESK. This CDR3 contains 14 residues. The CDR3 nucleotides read TGTGCCAGCAGCCTTTTAAAGGGACAGGGGATGCAGTTCTTC. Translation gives CASSLLKGQGMQFF. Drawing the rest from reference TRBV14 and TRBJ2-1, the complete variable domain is EAGVTQFPSHSVIEKGQTVTLRCDPISGHDNLYWYRRVMGKEIKFLLHFVKESKQDESGMPNNRFLAERTGGTYSTLKVQPAELEDSGVYFCASSLLKGQGMQFFGPGTRLTVL.

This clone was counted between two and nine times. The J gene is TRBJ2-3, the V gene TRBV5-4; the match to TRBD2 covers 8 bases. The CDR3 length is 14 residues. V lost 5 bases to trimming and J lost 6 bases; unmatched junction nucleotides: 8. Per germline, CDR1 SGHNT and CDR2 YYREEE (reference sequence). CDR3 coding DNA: TGTGCCAGCAGTCGAGCGGGGGTTGTCGATACGCAGTATTTT. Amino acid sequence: CASSRAGVVDTQYF.

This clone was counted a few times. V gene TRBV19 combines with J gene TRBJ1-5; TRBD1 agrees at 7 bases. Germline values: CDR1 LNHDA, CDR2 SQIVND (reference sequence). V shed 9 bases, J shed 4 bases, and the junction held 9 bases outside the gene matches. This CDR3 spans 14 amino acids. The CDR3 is CASSRGTLNQPQHF. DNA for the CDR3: TGTGCCAGCTCCAGGGGGACACTTAATCAGCCCCAGCATTTT.

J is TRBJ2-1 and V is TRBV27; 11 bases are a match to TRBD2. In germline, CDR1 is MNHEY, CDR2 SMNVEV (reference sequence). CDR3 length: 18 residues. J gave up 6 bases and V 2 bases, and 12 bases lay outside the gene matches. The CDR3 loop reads CASSLTLAGGSTSNEQFF. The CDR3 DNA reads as TGTGCCAGCAGTTTAACGCTAGCGGGGGGCTCGACGAGCAATGAGCAGTTCTTC.

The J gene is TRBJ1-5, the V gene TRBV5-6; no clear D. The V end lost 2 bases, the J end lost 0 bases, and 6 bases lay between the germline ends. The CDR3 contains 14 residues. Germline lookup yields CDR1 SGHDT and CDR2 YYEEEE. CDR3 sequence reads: CASSFSLSNQPQHF. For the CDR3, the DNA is TGTGCCAGCAGCTTTTCTCTTAGCAATCAGCCCCAGCATTTT.

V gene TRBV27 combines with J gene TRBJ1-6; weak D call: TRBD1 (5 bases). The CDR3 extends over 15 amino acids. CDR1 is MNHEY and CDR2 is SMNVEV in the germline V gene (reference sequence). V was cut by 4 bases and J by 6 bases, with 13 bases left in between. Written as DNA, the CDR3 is TGTGCCAGCAGTTCCAGGGACGGTTTTAATTCACCCCTCCACTTT. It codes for CASSSRDGFNSPLHF.

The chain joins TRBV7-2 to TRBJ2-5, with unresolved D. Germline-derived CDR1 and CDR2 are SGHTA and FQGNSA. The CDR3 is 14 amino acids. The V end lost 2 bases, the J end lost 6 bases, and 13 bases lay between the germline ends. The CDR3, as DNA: TGTGCCAGCAGCTTAAGTTTGTATGACAAGACCCAGTACTTC. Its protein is CASSLSLYDKTQYF. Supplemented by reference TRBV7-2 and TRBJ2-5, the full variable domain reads GAGVSQSPSNKVTEKGKDVELRCDPISGHTALYWYRQSLGQGLEFLIYFQGNSAPDKSGLPSDRFSAERTGGSVSTLTIQRTQQEDSAVYLCASSLSLYDKTQYFGPGTRLLVL.

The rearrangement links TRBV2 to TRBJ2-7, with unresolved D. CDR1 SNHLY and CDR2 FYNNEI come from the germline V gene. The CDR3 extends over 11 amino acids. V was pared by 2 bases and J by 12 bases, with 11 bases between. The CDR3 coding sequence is TGTGCCAGCAGTGAATTATGGGGATCGTACTTC. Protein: CASSELWGSYF.

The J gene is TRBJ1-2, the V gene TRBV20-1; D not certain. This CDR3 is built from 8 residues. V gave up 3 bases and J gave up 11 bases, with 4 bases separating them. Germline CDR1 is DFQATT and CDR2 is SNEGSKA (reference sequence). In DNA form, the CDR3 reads TGCAGTGCTAGCGGTTACACCTTC. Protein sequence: CSASGYTF.

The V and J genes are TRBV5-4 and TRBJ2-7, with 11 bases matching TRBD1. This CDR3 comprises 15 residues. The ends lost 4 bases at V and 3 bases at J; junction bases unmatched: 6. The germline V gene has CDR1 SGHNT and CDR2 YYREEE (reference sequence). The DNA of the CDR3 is TGTGCCAGCAGCCCAGGGACAGGGGGAGGCTACGAGCAGTACTTC. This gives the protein CASSPGTGGGYEQYF.

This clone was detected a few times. This CDR3 reads CASSLYDRGNIQYF. The CDR3, as DNA: TGTGCCAGCAGCTTATATGACAGGGGGAACATTCAGTACTTC. V is TRBV7-9 and J is TRBJ2-4; TRBD1 matches 9 bases. The length of the CDR3 is 14 residues. Germline loops: CDR1 SEHNR, CDR2 FQNEAQ (reference sequence). Unmatched junction bases numbered 3, after V lost 2 bases and J lost 7 bases.

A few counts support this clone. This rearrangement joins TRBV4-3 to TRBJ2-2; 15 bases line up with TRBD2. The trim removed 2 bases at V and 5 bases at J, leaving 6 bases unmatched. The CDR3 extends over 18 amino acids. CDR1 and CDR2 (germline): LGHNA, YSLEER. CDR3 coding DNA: TGCGCCAGCAGCCAAACGGGACTAGCGGGGGGCCCGACCGGGGAGCTGTTTTTT. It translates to CASSQTGLAGGPTGELFF.

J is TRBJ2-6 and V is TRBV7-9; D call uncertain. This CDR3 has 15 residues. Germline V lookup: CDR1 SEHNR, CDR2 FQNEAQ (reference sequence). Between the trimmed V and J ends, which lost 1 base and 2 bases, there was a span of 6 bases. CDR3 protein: CASSLEGTGANVLTF. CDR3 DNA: TGTGCCAGCAGCTTAGAGGGAACTGGGGCCAACGTCCTGACTTTC. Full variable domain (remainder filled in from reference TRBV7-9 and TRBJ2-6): DTGVSQNPRHKITKRGQNVTFRCDPISEHNRLYWYRQTLGQGPEFLTYFQNEAQLEKSRLLSDRFSAERPKGSFSTLEIQRTEQGDSAMYLCASSLEGTGANVLTFGAGSRLTVL.

CDR3 protein: CASGSGGNNEQFF. CDR3 coding DNA: TGTGCCAGCGGGAGCGGGGGGAACAATGAGCAGTTCTTC. The chain couples TRBV7-2 to TRBJ2-1; 9 bases agree with TRBD2. This CDR3 spans 13 amino acids. V gave up 8 bases and J gave up 5 bases; unmatched junction bases: 4. Germline lookup yields CDR1 SGHTA and CDR2 FQGNSA.

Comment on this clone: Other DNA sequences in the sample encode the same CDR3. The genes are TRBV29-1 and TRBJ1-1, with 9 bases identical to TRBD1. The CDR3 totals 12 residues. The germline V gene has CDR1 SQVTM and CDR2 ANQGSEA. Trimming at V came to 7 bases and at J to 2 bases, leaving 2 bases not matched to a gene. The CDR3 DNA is TGCAGCGCGGGACAGGGAAACACTGAAGCTTTCTTT. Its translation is CSAGQGNTEAFF.

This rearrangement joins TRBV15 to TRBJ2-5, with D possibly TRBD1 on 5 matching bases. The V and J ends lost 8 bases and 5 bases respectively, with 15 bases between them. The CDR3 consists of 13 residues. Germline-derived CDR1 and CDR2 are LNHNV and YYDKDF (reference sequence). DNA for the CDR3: TGTGCCACCTCAATCAGGGCAGGGGAGACCCAGTACTTC. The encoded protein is CATSIRAGETQYF.

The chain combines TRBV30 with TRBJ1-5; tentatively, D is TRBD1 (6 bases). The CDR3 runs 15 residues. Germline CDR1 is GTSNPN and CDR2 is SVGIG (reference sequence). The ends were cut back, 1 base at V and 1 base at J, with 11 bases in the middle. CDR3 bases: TGTGCCTGGAGTGCCCAGGGGTTGAGCAATCAGCCCCAGCATTTT. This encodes CAWSAQGLSNQPQHF. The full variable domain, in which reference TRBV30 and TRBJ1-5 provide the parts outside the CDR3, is SQTIHQWPATLVQPVGSPLSLECTVEGTSNPNLYWYRQAAGRGLQLLFYSVGIGQISSEVPQNLSASRPQDRQFILSSKKLLLSDSGFYLCAWSAQGLSNQPQHFGDGTRLSIL.

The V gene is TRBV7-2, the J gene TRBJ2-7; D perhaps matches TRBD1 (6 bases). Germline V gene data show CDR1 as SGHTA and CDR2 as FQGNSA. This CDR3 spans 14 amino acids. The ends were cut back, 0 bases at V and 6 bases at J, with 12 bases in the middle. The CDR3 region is CASSLAGGPSEQYF. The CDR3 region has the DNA TGTGCCAGCAGCTTAGCTGGGGGCCCCTCCGAGCAGTACTTC.

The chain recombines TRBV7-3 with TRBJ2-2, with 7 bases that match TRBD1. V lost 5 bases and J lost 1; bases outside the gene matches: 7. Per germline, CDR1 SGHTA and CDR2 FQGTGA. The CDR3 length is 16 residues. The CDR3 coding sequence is TGTGCCAGCAGCATGACAGGGATTATGAACACCGGGGAGCTGTTTTTT. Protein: CASSMTGIMNTGELFF.